This TCR beta chain was profiled in a study of long-term antiretroviral therapy in people with HIV (dated by TCRdb to between 2021 and 2023). Turning to the overall study: The earliest samples were collected roughly a decade before the 2015 WHO recommendation for immediate ART, at a time when ART was usually postponed until CD4 counts fell. A retrospective serial study tested whether ART initiation and durable HIV suppression were associated with changes in peripheral blood TRB repertoire composition and diversity. Of the roughly 27 participants with HIV, 10 to 11 were female. Test extractions of a monoclonal T-cell line alongside approximately 34 polyclonal samples showed no cross-contamination during QIAcube processing. A total of roughly 200 cryopreserved PBMC samples came from 25 to 35 adults with confirmed HIV infection and were collected serially over a mean of around 6 years (range 1-12).

The CDR3 numbers 15 residues from cysteine through phenylalanine. The kept DNA is CDR3 alone, 45 bases in frame from the first base. V was cut back by 1 base and J by 0 bases, leaving a gap of 7 bases between them. The germline V gene specifies LGHNA as CDR1 and YSLEER as CDR2. Summary of the overall study and its limitations: Because pre-ART samples had limited cell numbers, unsorted PBMC were profiled rather than sorted CD4+ and CD8+ T cells. The repertoire was dominated across all time points by expanded TRB clones identified before ART initiation, although this dominance was seen to fluctuate and to decrease in many PLHIV after ART. The samples span the years 2004 to 2017, and the ART regimens used at that time may not be as effective as current regimens. CDR3 length ranges in HIV repertoires were narrower than in controls, and network structure suggested an antigen-experienced repertoire with only a slight naive shift after ART. Starting ART was linked to a significant rise in TRB diversity, yet even with long-term ART the diversity remained significantly lower than in transplant donor controls. Because PBMC availability was limited, only the TCR beta chain was sequenced, with no alpha chain pairing. Inferences about post-ART repertoire changes are limited because no data were available on ART adherence, viral resistance or therapy changes.

The immunoSEQ hsTCRB v3.0 assay was used at survey level resolution to sequence the TRB variable region. The targeted TRB sequencing depth was 40,000-50,000 T-cell genomes per sample. TRB libraries were pooled and sequenced on an Illumina MiSeq using a v3 150-cycle kit. As for how the authors treated the data: Repertoire analysis was run in R within a reproducible Nextflow workflow that covered QC, data transformation and analysis. LymphoSeq2, an R package for exploring AIRR-Seq data, was used to implement custom analyses. A handful of samples that yielded fewer than 5000 total TRB sequences were excluded, so that around 190 HIV repertoires were analyzed. Among the 188 retained HIV repertoires, 55 to 60 were collected before ART initiation and 120 to 140 were collected after ART initiation. Each repertoire was downsampled to 5000 TRB nucleotide sequences, and summary statistics were averaged across 100 downsampling iterations. The analysis kept only TRB sequences whose CDR3 regions were at least seven amino acids long. A Shannon entropy-derived clonality score and the Gini coefficient were used to measure diversity. In repertoire networks, the top 5000 CDR3 amino acid sequences were linked whenever an edit distance of one separated two sequences. Antigen specificity groups and MHC restriction were predicted for TRB CDR3 amino acid sequences with GLIPH2. Known CMV, EBV, HIV or tissue antigen associations were flagged by matching CDR3 amino acid sequences against VDJdb and McPAS-TCR. Pre-ART, post-ART and control groups were compared with Wilcoxon signed-rank tests and Holm-Bonferroni correction. TCRdb took this table from immuneACCESS and kept in-frame rearrangements with V and J called. Such tables lack part of the clones; where checked against another copy, unresolved V genes explain under half of the gap, and the rest is unexplained. V, J and clone size are taken as reported in that table, and D and trimming were inferred from the DNA itself. Within this sample are over 25,000 clones, with 85% to 95% of them counted one time only. The ten largest make up 2.5% to 3% of the sample.

To be included, a participant needed at least one PBMC sample from before ART initiation plus at least two post-ART samples. Every participant with HIV received treatment in the United States of America. Before DNA extraction, cryopreserved samples containing about 0.95-10 million PBMC were thawed and washed. At the time of the earliest PBMC sample, participants with HIV were aged between about 23 and 54 years. Per participant, PBMC samples came from 1-4 timepoints prior to ART initiation and 2-8 timepoints following ART initiation, for a median of 7 samples. For every participant, serial HIV viral load, CD4+ T-cell count, ART history and demographic data were obtained. Genomic DNA was extracted from unsorted PBMC with a Qiagen kit on a QIAcube, processed in batches of 12 samples. A note on this clone: The antigen it recognizes is unknown. Base quality data are lacking; no much larger clone is found one base away.

This TCR was sampled from a man aged 50 to 60 with HIV. The rearranged chain carries TRBV4-3 and TRBJ2-1, with the D call tentatively TRBD1 or TRBD2, each fitting 5 bases. Sequencing used unsorted PBMCs, obtained around 7.4 years after starting antiretroviral therapy. Here the CDR3 is given as CASSQGGSSYNEQFF. The nucleotides are TGCGCCAGCAGCCAAGGGGGGAGCTCCTACAATGAGCAGTTCTTC.